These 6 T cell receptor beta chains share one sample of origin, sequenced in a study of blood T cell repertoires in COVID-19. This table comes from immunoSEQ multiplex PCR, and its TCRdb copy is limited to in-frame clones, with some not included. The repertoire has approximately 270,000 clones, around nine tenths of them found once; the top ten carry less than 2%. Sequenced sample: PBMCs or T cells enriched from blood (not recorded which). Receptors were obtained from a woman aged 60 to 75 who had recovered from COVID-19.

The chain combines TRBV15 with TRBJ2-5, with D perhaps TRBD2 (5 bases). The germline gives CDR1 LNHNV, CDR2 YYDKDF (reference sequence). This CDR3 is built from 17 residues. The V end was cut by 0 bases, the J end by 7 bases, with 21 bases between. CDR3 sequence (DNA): TGTGCCACCAGCAGAGATCCTCGATTAGAGGGAGTCGGGACCCAGTACTTC. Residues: CATSRDPRLEGVGTQYF.

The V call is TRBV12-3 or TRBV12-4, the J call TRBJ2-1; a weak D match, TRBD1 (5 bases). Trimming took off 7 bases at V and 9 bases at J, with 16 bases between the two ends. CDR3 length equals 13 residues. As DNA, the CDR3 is TGTGCCAGCAACCCCTCAGGGCAAGGTGAGCAGTTCTTC. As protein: CASNPSGQGEQFF.

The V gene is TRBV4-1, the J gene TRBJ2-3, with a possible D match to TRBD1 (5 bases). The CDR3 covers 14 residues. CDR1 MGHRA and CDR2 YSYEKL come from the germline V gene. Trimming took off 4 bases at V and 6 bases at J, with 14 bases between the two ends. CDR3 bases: TGCGCCAGCAGCCTAGGACACTCCTCGGATACGCAGTATTTT. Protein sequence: CASSLGHSSDTQYF.

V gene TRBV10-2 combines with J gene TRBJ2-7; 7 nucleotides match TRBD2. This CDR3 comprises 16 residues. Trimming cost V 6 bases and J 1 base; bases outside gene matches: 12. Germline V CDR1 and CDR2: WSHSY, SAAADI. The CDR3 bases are TGCGCCAGCAGGAGTCGAGCTGGCGGGGGATCCTACGAGCAGTACTTC. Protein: CASRSRAGGGSYEQYF.

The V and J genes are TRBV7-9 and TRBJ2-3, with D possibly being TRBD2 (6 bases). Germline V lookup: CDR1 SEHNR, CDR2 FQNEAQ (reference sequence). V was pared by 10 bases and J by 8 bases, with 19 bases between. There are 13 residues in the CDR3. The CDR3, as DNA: TGTGCCATCATCGGGAGTGGGAGTCTTACGCAGTATTTT. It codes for CAIIGSGSLTQYF.

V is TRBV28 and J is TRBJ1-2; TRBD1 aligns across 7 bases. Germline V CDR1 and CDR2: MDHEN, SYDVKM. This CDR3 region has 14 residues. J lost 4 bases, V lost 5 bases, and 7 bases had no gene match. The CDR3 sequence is CASSVDRLVYGYTF. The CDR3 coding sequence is TGTGCCAGCAGTGTGGACAGGTTGGTCTATGGCTACACCTTC.